This TCR beta chain was obtained from a study of T cell responses to AZD1222 COVID-19 vaccine. V gave up 1 base and J gave up 4 bases, with 10 bases separating them. Germline CDR1 is SQVTM and CDR2 is ANQGSEA. This CDR3 comprises 14 residues. As regards this clone: The antigen remains unidentified.

Study-level results: Spike was spanned by vaccine-associated CD4 TCRs, which were dominant at 160-218 and 743-854.

TCRdb's table, derived via immunoSEQ multiplex PCR, lists solely in-frame clones and lacks some. The table has approximately 150,000 clones, 91% seen once. Timing groups of about 4 and about 12 weeks for second doses were pooled. This TCR was sampled from an adult who received the AZD1222 COVID-19 vaccine. The V call is TRBV29-1, the J call TRBJ1-4; D not resolved. Material: peripheral blood, obtained 28 days after the second AZD1222 dose. This chain's CDR3 is CSVEVRGFNEKLFF. The CDR3 DNA reads TGCAGCGTTGAAGTTCGAGGATTTAATGAAAAACTGTTTTTT.